The 24 T cell receptor beta chains below come from one sample, sequenced in a study of blood T cell repertoires in COVID-19. Here immunoSEQ multiplex PCR was the method, and the copy in TCRdb shows in-frame clones only, minus some. The sample has 300,000 to 450,000 clones, around 85% seen once. The specimen sequenced was peripheral blood. The receptors shown here come from a woman between 18 and 29 years old with acute or convalescent COVID-19.

This chain uses TRBV6-5 with TRBJ1-2; 9 nucleotides match TRBD1. CDR1 is MNHEY, CDR2 SVGAGI, per germline. This CDR3 has 14 residues. V dropped 6 bases and J dropped 8; count of bases not matched to a gene: 10. The CDR3 loop is CASSAGQGWFGYTF. For the CDR3, the DNA is TGTGCCAGCAGCGCCGGACAGGGGTGGTTCGGCTACACCTTC.

CDR3 region: CASSFGLAGEYEQYF. The CDR3 region has the DNA TGCGCCAGCAGCTTTGGGCTAGCGGGGGAGTACGAGCAGTACTTC. The chain uses TRBV5-1 and TRBJ2-7; 10 nucleotides agree with TRBD2. Germline assignment: CDR1 SGHRS and CDR2 YFSETQ. With V trimmed by 2 bases and J by 4 bases, 6 bases remained unmatched. This CDR3 is 15 amino acids long.

This clone was seen a single time. The chain uses TRBV28 and TRBJ1-1; a weak D match, TRBD1 (5 bases). The CDR3 extends over 15 amino acids. In germline, CDR1 is MDHEN, CDR2 SYDVKM. With 3 bases removed from V and 1 base from J, the gap between germline ends came to 12 bases. DNA of the CDR3: TGTGCCAGCAGTTTCTCCTTGACAGCGAACACTGAAGCTTTCTTT. It yields the protein CASSFSLTANTEAFF.

This clone was detected a few times. This CDR3 reads CASVPGFNSPLHF. The CDR3 DNA follows: TGTGCCAGCGTCCCAGGGTTTAATTCACCCCTCCACTTT. The V gene is TRBV12-3 or TRBV12-4, the J gene TRBJ1-6; D might be TRBD1 (5 bases). V lost 8 bases, J lost 6 bases, and 11 bases lay in between. The CDR3 is made up of 13 amino acids.

This clone was seen just once. CDR3: CASSSLNSFYGYTF. The CDR3 DNA reads as TGCGCCAGCAGCTCCCTCAACAGTTTCTATGGCTACACCTTC. This chain joins TRBV5-1 and TRBJ1-2, with D unresolved. The CDR3 sequence is 14 residues long. The germline gives CDR1 SGHRS, CDR2 YFSETQ. The V gene lost 3 bases and the J gene lost 4 bases, with 13 bases spanning the gap.

The chain carries TRBV28 and TRBJ1-1, with 8 bases fitting TRBD1. CDR3 length: 17 residues. With 4 bases clipped from V and 7 bases from J, the junction kept 17 bases outside the gene matches. From germline, CDR1 is MDHEN and CDR2 SYDVKM. CDR3 amino acids: CASSSPTGATGSVEAFF. The CDR3 bases are TGTGCCAGCAGTTCCCCGACAGGGGCCACGGGTTCTGTTGAAGCTTTCTTT.

The chain combines TRBV6-1 with TRBJ1-3; the D gene is possibly TRBD1 (5 bases). Per germline, CDR1 MNHNS and CDR2 SASEGT. This CDR3 is built from 14 residues. The V gene lost 3 bases and the J gene lost 4 bases, with 10 bases spanning the gap. The CDR3 nucleotides read TGTGCCAGCAGTGATGGAGGGGCCGGAAACACCATATATTTT. This gives the protein CASSDGGAGNTIYF.

The chain employs TRBV25-1 and TRBJ2-7; D possibly corresponds to TRBD2 (5 bases). Germline lookup yields CDR1 MGHDK and CDR2 SYGVNS. CDR3 length: 13 amino acids. V lost 0 bases to trimming and J lost 6 bases, with 9 bases between them. The CDR3 DNA sequence: TGTGCCAGCAGTGAATATAGGAGGAGCGAGCAGTACTTC. It encodes CASSEYRRSEQYF.

The genes are TRBV7-2 and TRBJ2-3; D may be TRBD2 (5 bases). The CDR3 spans 15 residues. From germline, CDR1 is SGHTA and CDR2 FQGNSA. Trimming pared 6 bases from V and 1 base from J, leaving 14 bases between. CDR3 sequence: CASRKERFGTDTQYF. The CDR3 DNA reads as TGTGCCAGCAGAAAAGAGCGGTTTGGCACAGATACGCAGTATTTT.

This clone was counted at least ten times. The chain is built from TRBV5-1 and TRBJ1-3; D gene unclear. Germline CDR1 is SGHRS and CDR2 is YFSETQ. The V gene lost 0 bases and the J gene lost 7 bases, with 5 bases spanning the gap. This CDR3 is 12 amino acids long. The CDR3 coding sequence is TGCGCCAGCAGCTTGGACGGGAACACCATATATTTT. This gives the protein CASSLDGNTIYF.

The chain links TRBV30 to TRBJ2-1; D gene unclear. Trimming took 2 bases from V and 7 from J, leaving 9 bases between them. This CDR3 has 12 amino acids. Germline V lookup: CDR1 GTSNPN, CDR2 SVGIG (reference sequence). The CDR3 sequence is CAWSTTWNEQFF. In nucleotides, the CDR3 is TGTGCCTGGAGTACCACTTGGAATGAGCAGTTCTTC.

This clone was picked up a small number of times. This chain joins TRBV19 and TRBJ1-5; D is possibly TRBD1 (5 bases). Germline CDR1 LNHDA, CDR2 SQIVND (reference sequence). This CDR3 comprises 16 residues. Trimming left V 5 bases short and J 4 bases short, with 18 bases between. The CDR3 DNA sequence: TGTGCCAGTAGTTCGGATAGTTTGACAGTTAATCAGCCCCAGCATTTT. Amino acids: CASSSDSLTVNQPQHF.

This clone was counted a single time. The gene calls are TRBV7-9 and TRBJ1-5; the match to TRBD1 covers 8 bases. This CDR3 spans 14 amino acids. V dropped 5 bases and J dropped 3; count of bases not matched to a gene: 3. Per germline, CDR1 SEHNR and CDR2 FQNEAQ (reference sequence). The CDR3, as DNA: TGTGCCAGCAGCGGCAGGGGGCCCAATCAGCCCCAGCATTTT. This translates into CASSGRGPNQPQHF.

V and J are TRBV18 and TRBJ2-1; possible D gene TRBD2, 6 bases. Between the trimmed V and J ends, which lost 0 bases and 12 bases, there was a span of 21 bases. Germline assignment: CDR1 KGHSH and CDR2 LQKENI. The length of the CDR3 is 16 residues. CDR3 amino acids: CASSPPASREISGQFF. The CDR3 DNA is TGTGCCAGCTCACCACCGGCTAGCCGGGAGATCTCGGGGCAGTTCTTC.

Comments on this clone: A read error may explain this, as a much larger clone is one base away. The sample carries other DNA sequences with the same CDR3. The chain links TRBV6-5 to TRBJ1-2; 7 nucleotides match TRBD1. There are 13 residues in the CDR3. V lost 6 bases, J lost 1 base, and 2 bases stayed unmatched. Germline V gene sequence: CDR1 MNHEY, CDR2 SVGAGI. The CDR3 coding sequence is TGTGCCAGCAGCCGGGACAGTAACTATGGCTACACCTTC. This codes for CASSRDSNYGYTF.

The chain combines TRBV9 with TRBJ1-5; unclear D gene. The CDR3 has 13 amino acids. Trimming took 2 bases from V and 3 from J, leaving 6 bases between them. CDR1 SGDLS and CDR2 YYNGEE come from the germline V gene. Here the CDR3 reads CASSVGLNQPQHF. The CDR3 bases are TGTGCCAGCAGCGTTGGCCTCAATCAGCCCCAGCATTTT.

This sequence joins TRBV21-1 and TRBJ2-6; the table's D call, TRBD1, has no DNA check behind it. TRBV21-1 is deemed a pseudogene. This CDR3 spans 17 amino acids. CDR3 in DNA: TGTGCCAGCAGCTACGACAGGGCATTCTCTGGGGCCAACGTCCTGACTTTC. This sequence encodes CASSYDRAFSGANVLTF.

This clone was seen a few times. This chain uses TRBV4-2 with TRBJ1-2; tentative D call: TRBD1 (5 bases). This CDR3 contains 15 residues. V gave up 0 bases and J gave up 6 bases, with 14 bases separating them. CDR1 LGHNA and CDR2 YNFKEQ come from the germline V gene. The CDR3 coding sequence is TGTGCCAGCAGCCAAGAGGGCAGGGAATCGGATGGCTACACCTTC. Its translation is CASSQEGRESDGYTF.

The chain employs TRBV6-1 and TRBJ1-5; possible D gene TRBD1, 6 bases. Trimming took 3 bases from V and 3 from J, leaving 12 bases between them. The CDR3 consists of 15 residues. Germline CDR1 reads MNHNS; CDR2 reads SASEGT. This CDR3 is CASSDRRGYNQPQHF. CDR3 DNA: TGTGCCAGCAGTGATCGCAGGGGCTACAATCAGCCCCAGCATTTT.

V usage is TRBV6-5 and J usage is TRBJ1-6; D is possibly TRBD1 (5 bases). Germline CDR1 and CDR2: MNHEY and SVGAGI. This CDR3 spans 15 amino acids. Trimming took off 6 bases at V and 8 bases at J, with 17 bases between the two ends. CDR3 bases: TGTGCCAGCAGGACTGGTGGGGCTGGTTATTCACCCCTCCACTTT. Its protein is CASRTGGAGYSPLHF.

CDR3 coding DNA: TGTGCCAGCAGCTTAGGGCAGGGGGTAAAAGGGCGTCAAGAGACCCAGTACTTC. This sequence encodes CASSLGQGVKGRQETQYF. V usage is TRBV5-4 and J usage is TRBJ2-5, with 7 bases fitting TRBD1. The germline CDR1 and CDR2 sequences are SGHNT and YYREEE (reference sequence). This CDR3 region has 18 residues. After removal of 2 bases from V and 2 bases from J, the junction contained 15 bases not matched to a gene.

The gene calls are TRBV2 and TRBJ1-2; no reliable D call. Germline V gene sequence: CDR1 SNHLY, CDR2 FYNNEI. The CDR3 contains 14 residues. V was clipped by 11 bases and J by 0 bases, with 16 bases between them. The CDR3 DNA follows: TGTGCCGGAAGCACACGGGGTACTAACTATGGCTACACCTTC. It specifies CAGSTRGTNYGYTF.

The chain combines TRBV5-1 with TRBJ2-5; 12 nucleotides line up with TRBD1. Trimming cost V 3 bases and J 4 bases; bases outside gene matches: 4. Germline V CDR1 and CDR2: SGHRS, YFSETQ. CDR3 size: 15 residues. CDR3 bases: TGCGCCAGCAGCTGGGGGGACAGGGGGCTAGAGACCCAGTACTTC. Protein product: CASSWGDRGLETQYF.

The V and J genes are TRBV7-9 and TRBJ2-3; the D is unclear. Trimming stripped 7 bases from V and 1 base from J, with 6 bases between. This CDR3 is built from 12 residues. In germline, CDR1 is SEHNR, CDR2 FQNEAQ (reference sequence). DNA for the CDR3: TGTGCCAGCATCTTCGGCACAGATACGCAGTATTTT. Its protein is CASIFGTDTQYF.